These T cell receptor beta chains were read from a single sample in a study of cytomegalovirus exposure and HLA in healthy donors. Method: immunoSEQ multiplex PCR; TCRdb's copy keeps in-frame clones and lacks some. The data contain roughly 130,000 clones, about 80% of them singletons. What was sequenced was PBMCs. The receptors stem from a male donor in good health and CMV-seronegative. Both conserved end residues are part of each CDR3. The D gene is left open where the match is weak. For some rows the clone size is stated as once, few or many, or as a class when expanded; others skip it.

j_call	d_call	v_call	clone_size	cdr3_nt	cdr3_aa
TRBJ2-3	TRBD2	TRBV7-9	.	TGTTCCAGCAGCTTATGGCGGGGGGGCCCGCGCGTTGATTCAGATACGCAGTATTTT	CSSSLWRGGPRVDSDTQYF
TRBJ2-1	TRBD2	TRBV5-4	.	TGTGCCAGCAGCTTGGGGCGACTAGCGGGGGACAATGAGCAGTTCTTC	CASSLGRLAGDNEQFF
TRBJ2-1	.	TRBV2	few	TGTGCCAGCAGTATAGTGACCTACAATGAGCAGTTCTTC	CASSIVTYNEQFF
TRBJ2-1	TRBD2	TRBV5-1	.	TGCGCCAGCAGCTTGGGCCTACTAGCGGGAGTTTCCAATGAGCAGTTCTTC	CASSLGLLAGVSNEQFF
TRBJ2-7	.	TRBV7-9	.	TGTTCCAGCAGACAAGGGGGGGCCAGAACCTACGAGCAGTACTTC	CSSRQGGARTYEQYF
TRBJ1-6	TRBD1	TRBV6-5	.	TGTGCCAGCAGTTACTCGACAGGGTCGGGGTCACCCCTCCACTTT	CASSYSTGSGSPLHF
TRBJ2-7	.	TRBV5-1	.	TGCGCCAGCAGCATTCGGGACACTGGTCCCTACGAGCAGTACTTC	CASSIRDTGPYEQYF
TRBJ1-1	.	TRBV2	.	TGTGCCAGCAGTGAAGCGCTTCTAGGGACAACGGAAAAAGCTTTCTTT	CASSEALLGTTEKAFF
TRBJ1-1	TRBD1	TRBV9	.	TGTGCCAGCAGCGCCGGGACAGGGCGAGGAACTGAAGCTTTCTTT	CASSAGTGRGTEAFF
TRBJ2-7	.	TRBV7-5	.	TGTGCCAGAAGCGCCCCCGGGACAACTTCCTACGAGCAGTACTTC	CARSAPGTTSYEQYF
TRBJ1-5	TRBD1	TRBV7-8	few	TGTGCCAGCAGCCAAGGACAGGGGCCACAGCCCCAGCATTTT	CASSQGQGPQPQHF
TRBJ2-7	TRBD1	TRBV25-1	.	TGTGCCAGCAGTGCGGGGACAGGCATTTACGAGCAGTACTTC	CASSAGTGIYEQYF
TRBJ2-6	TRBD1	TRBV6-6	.	TGTGCCAGCACTCCCGGGGTCACAGGGGCCAACGGCCTGACTTTC	CASTPGVTGANGLTF
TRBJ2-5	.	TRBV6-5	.	TGTGCCAGCAGTTACTCGGCGGGGTACCAAGAGACCCAGTACTTC	CASSYSAGYQETQYF